This T cell receptor (beta chain) was obtained from a study of T-cell memory formation after mild COVID-19. Study-level information: Largely donor-specific TCR clusters were found.

Trimming at V came to 5 bases and at J to 2 bases, leaving 5 bases not matched to a gene. CDR1 SGHTS and CDR2 YDEGEE come from the germline V gene. This CDR3 spans 15 amino acids. Study-wide results and limits: Whereas later expanders leaned CD4+, clones contracting day 15 to 85 showed a balanced CD4/CD8 makeup.

TCRdb called the 5' RACE reads again in MiXCR, with one record for every CDR3 protein. The sample holds 340,000 or so distinct CDR3 sequences, roughly 13% seen once. This clonotype was recorded a few times. Its target is not known. J is TRBJ2-1 and V is TRBV5-8, with 9 positions matching TRBD2. The sample taken for sequencing was PBMCs or a T cell subset sorted from them (not recorded which). The sequence was collected from a young man who had mild COVID-19 (a few samples of this study predate the infection). Cell type and time point are not known. CDR3 amino acids: CASRSRGGAYNEQFF. DNA of the CDR3: TGTGCCAGCAGATCGCGGGGGGGAGCCTACAATGAGCAGTTCTTC.